This TCR beta chain derives from a study of T cells in Graves' hyperthyroidism and ophthalmopathy. This clonotype was detected many times. TCR beta CDR3 regions were amplified from RNA. HTBI primers were the set used in a first-round RT-PCR of the TCR CDR3. In TCRdb, the multiplex PCR reads were re-called with MiXCR into one record per CDR3 protein. In the table there are about 340,000 distinct CDR3 sequences, approximately 22% of which are singletons. The CDR3 loop spans 15 amino acids. Per the germline V gene, CDR1 is SGHTA and CDR2 is FQGNSA. Trimming stripped 2 bases from V and 4 bases from J, with 11 bases between.

The sequenced material came from blood. The chain employs TRBV7-2 and TRBJ2-2, with a tentative D call TRBD1 (5 bases). This sequence originates from a woman between 45 and 60 years old with Graves' hyperthyroidism. CDR3 sequence (DNA): TGTGCCAGCAGCTTACAGGGTTTTGGCACCGGGGAGCTGTTTTTT. Translating it yields CASSLQGFGTGELFF.